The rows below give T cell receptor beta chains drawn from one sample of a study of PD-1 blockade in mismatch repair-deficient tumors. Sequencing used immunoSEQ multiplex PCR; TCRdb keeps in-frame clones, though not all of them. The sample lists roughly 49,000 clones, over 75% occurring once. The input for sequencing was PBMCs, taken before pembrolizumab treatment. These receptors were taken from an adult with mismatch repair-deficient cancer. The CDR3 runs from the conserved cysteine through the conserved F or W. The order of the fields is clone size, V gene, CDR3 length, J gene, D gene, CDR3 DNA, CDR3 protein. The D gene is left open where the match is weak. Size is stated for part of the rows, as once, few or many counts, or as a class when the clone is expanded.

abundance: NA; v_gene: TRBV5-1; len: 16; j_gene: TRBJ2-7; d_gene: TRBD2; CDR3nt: TGCGCCAGCAGCTTTGAGTCCGGGACTAGCGGGATCGAGCAGTACTTC; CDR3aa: CASSFESGTSGIEQYF
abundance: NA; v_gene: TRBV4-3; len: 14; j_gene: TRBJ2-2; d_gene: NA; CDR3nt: TGCGCCAGCAGCCAAGGTCTAGGGAGCCGGGAGCTGTTTTTT; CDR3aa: CASSQGLGSRELFF
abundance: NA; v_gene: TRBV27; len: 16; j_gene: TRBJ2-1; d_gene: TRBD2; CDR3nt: TGTGCCAGCAGTGGCCTAGCGGGAGAGAAATACAATGAGCAGTTCTTC; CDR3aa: CASSGLAGEKYNEQFF
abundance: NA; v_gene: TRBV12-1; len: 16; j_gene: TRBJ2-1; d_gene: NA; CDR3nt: TGTGCCAGCAGCTTAAGGGGCTCTAGCTCCTACAATGAGCAGTTCTTC; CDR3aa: CASSLRGSSSYNEQFF
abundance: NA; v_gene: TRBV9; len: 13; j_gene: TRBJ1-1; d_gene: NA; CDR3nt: TGTGCCAGCAGGGGGGAGGCGAACACTGAAGCTTTCTTT; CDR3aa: CASRGEANTEAFF
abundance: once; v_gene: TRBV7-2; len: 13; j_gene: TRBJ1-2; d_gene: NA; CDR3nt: TGTGCCAGCAGACCTACAGGGAACTATGGCTACACCTTC; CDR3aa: CASRPTGNYGYTF
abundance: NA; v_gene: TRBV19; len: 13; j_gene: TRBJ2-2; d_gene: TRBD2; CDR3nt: TGTGCCAGTAGTAGGCTAGCGGGGCGGGAGCTGTTTTTT; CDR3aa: CASSRLAGRELFF
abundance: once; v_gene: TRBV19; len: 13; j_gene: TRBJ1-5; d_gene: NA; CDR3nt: TGTGCCAGTAGTCAGGGGACCGATCAGCCCCAGCATTTT; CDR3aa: CASSQGTDQPQHF
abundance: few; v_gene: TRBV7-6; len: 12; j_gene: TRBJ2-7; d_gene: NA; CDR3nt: TGTGCCAGCAGCTTAGGGGGTGACGAGCAGTACTTC; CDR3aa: CASSLGGDEQYF
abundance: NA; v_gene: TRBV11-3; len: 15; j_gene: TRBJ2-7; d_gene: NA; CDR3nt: TGTGCCAGCAGCTTAGATCCCCGAGAAGCGCTCGAGCAGTACTTC; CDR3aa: CASSLDPREALEQYF
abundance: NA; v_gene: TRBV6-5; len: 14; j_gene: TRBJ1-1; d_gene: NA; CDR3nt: TGTGCCAGCAGTTACTCCCAGGGAAACACTGAAGCTTTCTTT; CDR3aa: CASSYSQGNTEAFF
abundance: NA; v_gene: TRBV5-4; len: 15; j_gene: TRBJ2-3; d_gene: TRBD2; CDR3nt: TGTGCCAGCAGCCTGGCGGGGGAGTCCACAGATACGCAGTATTTT; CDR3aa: CASSLAGESTDTQYF
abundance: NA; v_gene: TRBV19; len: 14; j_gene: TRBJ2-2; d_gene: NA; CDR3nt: TGTGCCAGTAGTATAGGACTTCACACCGGGGAGCTGTTTTTT; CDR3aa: CASSIGLHTGELFF
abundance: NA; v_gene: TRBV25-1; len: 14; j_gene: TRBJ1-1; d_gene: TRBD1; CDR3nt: TGTGCCAGCAGTGAATATGGGGACAGCATTGAAGCTTTCTTT; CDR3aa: CASSEYGDSIEAFF
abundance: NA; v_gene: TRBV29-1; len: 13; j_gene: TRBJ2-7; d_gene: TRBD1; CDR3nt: TGCAGCGTATACGACAGGGGACAGGACGAGCAGTACTTC; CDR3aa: CSVYDRGQDEQYF
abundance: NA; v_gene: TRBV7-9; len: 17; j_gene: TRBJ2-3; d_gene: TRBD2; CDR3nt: TGTGCCAGCAGCAAGTCCGGGACTAGCGGGACCACAGATACGCAGTATTTT; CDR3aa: CASSKSGTSGTTDTQYF
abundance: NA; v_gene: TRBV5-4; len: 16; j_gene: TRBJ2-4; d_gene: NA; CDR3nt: TGTGCCAGCAGCTCGAGACAGGATTTAGCCAAAAACATTCAGTACTTC; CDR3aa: CASSSRQDLAKNIQYF
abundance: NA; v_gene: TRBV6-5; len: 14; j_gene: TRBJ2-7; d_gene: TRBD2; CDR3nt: TGTGCCAGCAGCTTGAGCGGGAGGGGAGACGAGCAGTACTTC; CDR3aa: CASSLSGRGDEQYF
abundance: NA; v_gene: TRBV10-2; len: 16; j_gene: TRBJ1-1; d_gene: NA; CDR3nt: TGCGCCAGCAGATCGGAAGTCGGACAGTCGAACACTGAAGCTTTCTTT; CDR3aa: CASRSEVGQSNTEAFF
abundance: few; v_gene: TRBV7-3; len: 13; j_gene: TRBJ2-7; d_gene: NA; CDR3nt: TGTGCCAGCAGCTTAACCGTGTGGGACGAGCAGTACTTC; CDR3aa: CASSLTVWDEQYF
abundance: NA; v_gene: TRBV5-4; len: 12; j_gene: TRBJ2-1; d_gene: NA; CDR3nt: TGTGCCAGCAGCTTGAATAACCTTGAGCAGTTCTTC; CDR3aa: CASSLNNLEQFF
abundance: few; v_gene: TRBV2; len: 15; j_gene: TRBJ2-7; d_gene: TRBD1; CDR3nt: TGTGCCAGCAGGGAGGGACAGGGGGCAAACTACGAGCAGTACTTC; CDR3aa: CASREGQGANYEQYF
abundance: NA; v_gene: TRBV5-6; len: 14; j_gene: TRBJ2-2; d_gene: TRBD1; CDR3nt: TGTGCCAGCAGCGGGACAGACGGCACCGGGGAGCTGTTTTTT; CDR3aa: CASSGTDGTGELFF
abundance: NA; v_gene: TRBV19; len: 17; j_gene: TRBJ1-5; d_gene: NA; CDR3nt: TGTGCCAGTAGTATAAGTCACCATCTTTGGAGCAATCAGCCCCAGCATTTT; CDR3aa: CASSISHHLWSNQPQHF
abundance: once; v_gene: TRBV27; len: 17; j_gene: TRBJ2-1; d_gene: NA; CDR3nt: TGTGCCAGCAGTGTCCCCAACCGGGCTTCCTTTGTCCATGAGCAGTTCTTC; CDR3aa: CASSVPNRASFVHEQFF
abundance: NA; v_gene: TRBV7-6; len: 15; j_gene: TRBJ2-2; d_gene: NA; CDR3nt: TGTGCCAGCAGCTTAGTCCCGGGCGGTACCGGGGAGCTGTTTTTT; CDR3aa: CASSLVPGGTGELFF
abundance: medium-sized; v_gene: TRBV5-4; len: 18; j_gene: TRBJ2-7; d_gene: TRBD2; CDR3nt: TGTGCCAGCAGCTTGGTGCGAATCGGGACTAGCGGAACCTACGAGCAGTACTTC; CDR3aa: CASSLVRIGTSGTYEQYF
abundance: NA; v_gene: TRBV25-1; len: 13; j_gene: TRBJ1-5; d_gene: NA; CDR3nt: TGTGCCAGCAGGGCGGGGAGCGGGGGCCCCCAGCATTTT; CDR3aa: CASRAGSGGPQHF
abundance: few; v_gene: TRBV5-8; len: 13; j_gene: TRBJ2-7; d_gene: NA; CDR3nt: TGTGCCAGCAGCTTGGCCGGGACCTACGAGCAGTACTTC; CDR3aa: CASSLAGTYEQYF
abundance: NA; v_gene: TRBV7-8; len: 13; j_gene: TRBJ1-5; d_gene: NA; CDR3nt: TGTGCCAGCAGCTTATCTTCCAATCAGCCCCAGCATTTT; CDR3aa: CASSLSSNQPQHF
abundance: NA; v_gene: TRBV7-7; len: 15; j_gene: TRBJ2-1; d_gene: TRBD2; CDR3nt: TGTGCTAGCAACCTCAAGTCGGGAGGGCTTGGGGAGCAGTTCTTC; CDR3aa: CASNLKSGGLGEQFF
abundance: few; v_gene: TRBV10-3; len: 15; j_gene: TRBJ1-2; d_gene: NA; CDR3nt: TGTGCCATCAGTGAGGGGGACCCACCCCACTATGGCTACACCTTC; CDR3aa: CAISEGDPPHYGYTF
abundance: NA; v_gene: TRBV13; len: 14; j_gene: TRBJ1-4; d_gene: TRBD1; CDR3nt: TGTGCCAGCAGCTCCCGGGACAGGGAGGAAAAACTGTTTTTT; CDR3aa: CASSSRDREEKLFF
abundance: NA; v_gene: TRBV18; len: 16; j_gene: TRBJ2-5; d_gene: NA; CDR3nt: TGTGCCAGCTCACCATATCAACAGGGCGCATCAGAGACCCAGTACTTC; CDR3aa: CASSPYQQGASETQYF
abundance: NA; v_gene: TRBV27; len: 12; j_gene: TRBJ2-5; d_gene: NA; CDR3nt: TGTGCCAGCAGTTTCGGAGGGGAGACCCAGTACTTC; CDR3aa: CASSFGGETQYF
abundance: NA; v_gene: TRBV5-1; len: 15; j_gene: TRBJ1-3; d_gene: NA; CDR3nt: TGCGCCAGCAGCTGGAGCGCAGGGGATAGAAACACCATATATTTT; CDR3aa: CASSWSAGDRNTIYF
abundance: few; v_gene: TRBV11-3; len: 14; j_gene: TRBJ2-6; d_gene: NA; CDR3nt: TGTGCCAGCAGCTTAGCAACTGGGGCCAACGTCCTGACTTTC; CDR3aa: CASSLATGANVLTF
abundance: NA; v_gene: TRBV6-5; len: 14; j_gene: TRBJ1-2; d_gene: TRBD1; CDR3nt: TGTGCCAGCAGTGCGACAGGGGGAGGCTATGGCTACACCTTC; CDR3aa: CASSATGGGYGYTF
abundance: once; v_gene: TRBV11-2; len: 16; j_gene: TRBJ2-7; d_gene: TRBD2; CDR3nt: TGTGCCAGCAGCCCCGGACTAGCGGGAATACCCTACGAGCAGTACTTC; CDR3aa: CASSPGLAGIPYEQYF
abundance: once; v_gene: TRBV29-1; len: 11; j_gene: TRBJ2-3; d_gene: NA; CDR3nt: TGCAGCGTTGAAACTAGAGATACGCAGTATTTT; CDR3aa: CSVETRDTQYF